These 30 T cell receptor beta chains originate from one sample sequenced in a study of T cell repertoires in cytomegalovirus infection (dated by TCRdb to between 2019 and 2020). These reads were obtained on an Illumina HiSeq 1500. TCRdb's own reprocessing of the public reads used fastp at Q25 and MiXCR and kept productive beta chains. CDR3 protein sequences are deduplicated, and each keeps its most common genes and DNA. Present in this sample are about 740,000 distinct CDR3 sequences, less than 40% of which were seen just once. The ten largest clonotypes hold under 3.5% of the sample. The sample was PBMCs. The origin of the receptors is a human donor in good health (CMV status not recorded). Some clones in this sample may be carry-over from other donors' samples.

In this sample, this clonotype turned up a few times. This chain connects TRBV12-3 or TRBV12-4 to TRBJ1-5; no definite D call. V lost 8 bases to trimming and J lost 6 bases, with 14 bases between them. The CDR3 sequence is 13 residues long. The CDR3 region has the DNA TGTGCCAGCGGTCCGAGGGCCCGTCAGCCCCAGCATTTT. Translating it yields CASGPRARQPQHF.

This sequence joins TRBV9 and TRBJ2-7, with a possible D match to TRBD1 (5 bases). Germline loops: CDR1 SGDLS, CDR2 YYNGEE. CDR3 size: 15 residues. The V gene lost 0 bases and the J gene lost 6 bases, with 16 bases spanning the gap. CDR3 nucleotide sequence: TGTGCCAGCAGCGTAGAGGGGCTACCCCTAGGCGAGCAGTACTTC. Its translation: CASSVEGLPLGEQYF.

This clonotype was picked up a small number of times. This rearrangement joins TRBV7-9 to TRBJ1-1; tentatively, D is TRBD1 (5 bases). The CDR3 consists of 14 residues. V lost 8 bases and J 2 bases, leaving 15 bases between the germline ends. Germline values: CDR1 SEHNR, CDR2 FQNEAQ (reference sequence). CDR3 coding DNA: TGTGCCAGCCTGGGGGGTGTTTCTAACACTGAAGCTTTCTTT. It specifies CASLGGVSNTEAFF.

V usage is TRBV14 and J usage is TRBJ1-1; D might be TRBD1 (5 bases). Trimming left V 1 base short and J 0 bases short, with 9 bases between. Germline CDR1 reads SGHDN; CDR2 reads FVKESK. This CDR3 is 15 amino acids long. For the CDR3, the DNA is TGTGCCAGCAGCCAAGGCGAGGGGATGAACACTGAAGCTTTCTTT. Its protein is CASSQGEGMNTEAFF.

In nucleotides, the CDR3 is TGTGCCTGGATACACAGCCGGAACACCGGGGAGCTGTTTTTT. Translating it yields CAWIHSRNTGELFF. The V gene is TRBV30, the J gene TRBJ2-2; D is ambiguous. The CDR3 consists of 14 residues. Trimming left V 4 bases short and J 1 base short, with 10 bases between. CDR1 is GTSNPN and CDR2 is SVGIG in the germline V gene (reference sequence).

This chain uses TRBV7-3 with TRBJ1-3, with D tentatively TRBD1 (5 bases). The CDR3 loop spans 16 amino acids. Germline V gene sequence: CDR1 SGHTA, CDR2 FQGTGA. V lost 5 bases and J lost 4, with 18 bases in between. The CDR3 DNA follows: TGTGCCAGCAGCGGGGGACGGTTGAGATGGGGAAACACCATATATTTT. Translating gives CASSGGRLRWGNTIYF. Supplemented by reference TRBV7-3 and TRBJ1-3, the full variable domain reads GAGVSQTPSNKVTEKGKYVELRCDPISGHTALYWYRQSLGQGPEFLIYFQGTGAADDSGLPNDRFFAVRPEGSVSTLKIQRTERGDSAVYLCASSGGRLRWGNTIYFGEGSWLTVV.

The sample holds a few counts of this clonotype. The chain recombines TRBV6-1 with TRBJ2-1, with unresolved D. CDR1 is MNHNS and CDR2 is SASEGT in the germline V gene. The V end was cut by 0 bases, the J end by 8 bases, with 17 bases between. The CDR3 is 16 residues long. This chain's CDR3 is CASSEAVQRSRDEQFF. CDR3 DNA sequence: TGTGCCAGCAGTGAAGCCGTACAGAGATCCCGGGATGAGCAGTTCTTC.

V gene TRBV20-1 combines with J gene TRBJ2-1, with 8 bases lining up with TRBD1. CDR1 and CDR2 (germline): DFQATT, SNEGSKA (reference sequence). V shed 7 bases and J 7 bases; nucleotides not matched to a gene: 3. The CDR3 is 11 amino acids. In DNA form, the CDR3 reads TGCAGTGTCCGACAGGGGAATGAGCAGTTCTTC. Translation gives CSVRQGNEQFF.

The V call is TRBV24-1, the J call TRBJ2-1, with 8 nucleotides matching TRBD1. The CDR3 contains 16 residues. With V trimmed by 7 bases and J by 6 bases, 13 bases remained unmatched. Per germline, CDR1 KGHDR and CDR2 SFDVKD. CDR3 loop: CATSQIQGGGGNEQFF. CDR3 nucleotide sequence: TGTGCCACCAGCCAAATACAGGGGGGCGGAGGCAATGAGCAGTTCTTC.

This clonotype was picked up many times. The rearrangement uses TRBV7-8 and TRBJ1-1, with 10 bases that match TRBD1. This CDR3 comprises 17 residues. V shed 5 bases, J shed 3 bases, and the junction held 12 bases outside the gene matches. The germline V gene has CDR1 SGHVS and CDR2 FQNEAQ. The CDR3 DNA is TGTGCCAGCAGCCTTCGACAGGGGGCTAGGGTTTACACTGAAGCTTTCTTT. Its translation: CASSLRQGARVYTEAFF.

J is TRBJ2-3 and V is TRBV28, with D possibly matching TRBD1 (5 bases). This CDR3 region has 12 residues. V was trimmed by 5 bases and J by 5 bases, leaving 8 bases between them. CDR1 is MDHEN, CDR2 SYDVKM, per germline. The CDR3, as DNA: TGTGCCAGCAGTCTACAGGAAGATACGCAGTATTTT. Translation: CASSLQEDTQYF.

J is TRBJ1-2 and V is TRBV7-9; D gene ambiguous. Trimming pared 5 bases from V and 1 base from J, leaving 14 bases between. Germline CDR1 reads SEHNR; CDR2 reads FQNEAQ (reference sequence). The CDR3 is made up of 15 amino acids. CDR3 in amino acids: CASSPPGGFNYGYTF. CDR3 nucleotide sequence: TGTGCCAGCAGCCCCCCCGGCGGATTTAACTATGGCTACACCTTC.

V is TRBV6-2 or TRBV6-3 and J is TRBJ1-1; 9 bases map to TRBD1. CDR1 and CDR2 from the germline V gene are MNHEY and SVGEGT. Trimming at V came to 4 bases and at J to 5 bases, leaving 11 bases not matched to a gene. CDR3 size: 16 residues. The CDR3 DNA sequence: TGTGCCAGCAGTTCCCGACAGGGGGGTGGGGAAACTGAAGCTTTCTTT. Amino acids: CASSSRQGGGETEAFF.

This clonotype appeared a few times. The chain is built from TRBV6-2 or TRBV6-3 and TRBJ1-2; D is ambiguous. Germline loops: CDR1 MNHEY, CDR2 SVGEGT. V shed 5 bases and J shed 4 bases, with 17 bases lying between them. This CDR3 contains 15 residues. DNA of the CDR3: TGTGCCAGCAGTCCCGGGTCTATAACTGCCTATGGCTACACCTTC. Protein: CASSPGSITAYGYTF.

This clonotype was detected many times. J is TRBJ1-1 and V is TRBV7-9; D is unresolved. The V end lost 5 bases, the J end lost 4 bases, and 5 bases lay between the germline ends. This CDR3 spans 11 amino acids. Germline V lookup: CDR1 SEHNR, CDR2 FQNEAQ (reference sequence). CDR3 region: CASSPVTEAFF. The CDR3 DNA reads as TGTGCCAGCAGCCCCGTCACTGAAGCTTTCTTT.

Regarding this clonotype: A much larger clone lies one base from this, so it may be a read error. The chain recombines TRBV7-2 with TRBJ2-5, with D possibly matching TRBD1 (6 bases). CDR3 size: 13 residues. Trimming pared 1 base from V and 7 bases from J, leaving 10 bases between. The germline V gene encodes CDR1 SGHTA and CDR2 FQGNSA. The CDR3 region is CASSLGTEATQYF. The CDR3 DNA reads TGTGCCAGCAGCTTAGGGACAGAAGCGACCCAGTACTTC.

This chain connects TRBV19 to TRBJ2-1, with 7 nucleotides matching TRBD2. The germline V gene has CDR1 LNHDA and CDR2 SQIVND (reference sequence). CDR3 length: 15 residues. Trimming took 7 bases from V and 10 from J; bases not matched to a gene: 16. The CDR3 region is CASIGEGGPVKEQFF. The CDR3 DNA sequence: TGTGCCAGTATTGGGGAGGGAGGGCCGGTGAAGGAGCAGTTCTTC.

This clonotype has a handful of counts. This chain joins TRBV5-1 and TRBJ1-2; 11 bases match TRBD1. CDR3 length: 15 amino acids. The V segment lost 0 bases and the J segment 4 bases; nucleotides outside the gene matches: 2. Looked up from germline, CDR1 is SGHRS and CDR2 is YFSETQ. The CDR3 DNA reads as TGCGCCAGCAGCTTGGGGGGGACAGGGGGCTATGGCTACACCTTC. Protein: CASSLGGTGGYGYTF.

V and J are TRBV12-3 or TRBV12-4 and TRBJ2-5; D gene ambiguous. This CDR3 contains 13 residues. Trimming removed 4 bases at V and 5 bases at J, with 11 bases between. The CDR3 sequence is CASSYGPPETQYF. CDR3 in DNA: TGTGCCAGCAGTTACGGCCCCCCGGAGACCCAGTACTTC.

Of note for this clonotype: A single base separates this from a much larger clone, so it may be a read error. This chain connects TRBV7-2 to TRBJ2-1; 8 positions match TRBD1. There are 18 residues in the CDR3. Germline V gives CDR1 SGHTA, CDR2 FQGNSA. The DNA of the CDR3 is TGTGCCAGCAGCTTAGGACAGGGGACCGCCGCGAGATACATTGAGCAGTTCTTC. Translating it yields CASSLGQGTAARYIEQFF.

The CDR3 DNA sequence: TGTGCCAGCAGTTACACCGCTCCGGGACAGGGGCTTAGTGAGCAGTTCTTC. It is translated as CASSYTAPGQGLSEQFF. This sequence joins TRBV6-5 and TRBJ2-1; 10 nucleotides line up with TRBD1. Germline CDR1 and CDR2: MNHEY and SVGAGI. V was clipped by 2 bases and J by 9 bases; unmatched bases: 13. CDR3 length equals 17 residues.

This clonotype was observed a single time. The chain uses TRBV20-1 and TRBJ1-2, with D unresolved. The V end was cut by 5 bases, the J end by 4 bases, with 14 bases between. From germline, CDR1 is DFQATT and CDR2 SNEGSKA (reference sequence). This CDR3 spans 13 amino acids. In DNA, the CDR3 is TGCAGTGCTCCCCTCGGAGGCCTCTATGGCTACACCTTC. It translates to CSAPLGGLYGYTF.

This clonotype was detected only a few times. The chain uses TRBV20-1 and TRBJ1-5; the match to TRBD1 covers 7 bases. Germline loops: CDR1 DFQATT, CDR2 SNEGSKA (reference sequence). Unmatched junction bases numbered 6, after V lost 4 bases and J lost 6 bases. The CDR3 spans 13 residues. The CDR3 DNA reads TGCAGTGCTACCAGGGGGGTTGGTCAGCCCCAGCATTTT. Residues: CSATRGVGQPQHF.

Ten or more counts support this clonotype. V is TRBV7-2 and J is TRBJ2-7; TRBD1 matches at 7 bases. J gave up 2 bases and V 1 base, and 2 bases lay outside the gene matches. Germline V gene lookup returns CDR1 SGHTA and CDR2 FQGNSA. CDR3 size: 14 residues. DNA for the CDR3: TGTGCCAGCAGCTTAGTGGGACAGACCTACGAGCAGTACTTC. It encodes CASSLVGQTYEQYF.

The chain links TRBV6-5 to TRBJ2-5; D unresolved. CDR1 MNHEY and CDR2 SVGAGI come from the germline V gene. Trimming removed 2 bases from V and 0 bases from J, with 10 bases in between. CDR3 size: 15 residues. In DNA form, the CDR3 reads TGTGCCAGCAGTTACGCGCGAATCTACCAAGAGACCCAGTACTTC. It codes for CASSYARIYQETQYF.

As for this clonotype: Since a much larger clone is just one base distant, this may be a read error. This chain connects TRBV7-6 to TRBJ1-5; D ambiguous. The V end lost 5 bases, the J end lost 11 bases, and 25 bases lay between the germline ends. Germline V gene lookup returns CDR1 SGHVS and CDR2 FNYEAQ. This CDR3 comprises 16 residues. The CDR3 coding sequence is TGTGCCAGCAGCCCCCCCGGGATAGCCTTCGGGATGGCCCAGCATTTT. Translation gives CASSPPGIAFGMAQHF.

V and J are TRBV25-1 and TRBJ2-3; D remains unclear. The CDR3 length is 15 residues. Germline assignment: CDR1 MGHDK and CDR2 SYGVNS. Trimming pared 0 bases from V and 0 bases from J, leaving 7 bases between. The CDR3 region has the DNA TGTGCCAGCAGTGAATACGCCCGAAGCACAGATACGCAGTATTTT. Amino acids: CASSEYARSTDTQYF.

Concerning this clonotype itself: A much larger clone differs from this one at a single base, so this may be a read error. The chain recombines TRBV7-9 with TRBJ2-4, with no clear D. CDR3 length: 15 residues. Germline-derived CDR1 and CDR2 are SEHNR and FQNEAQ (reference sequence). The DNA of the CDR3 is TGTGCCAGCAGCGCCTACAGCGTAGCCAAAAACCTTCAGTACTTC. Translating gives CASSAYSVAKNLQYF.

This clonotype was detected only a few times. This chain uses TRBV27 with TRBJ1-5, with TRBD1 matching over 7 bases. Germline V gene data show CDR1 as MNHEY and CDR2 as SMNVEV (reference sequence). The CDR3 extends over 15 amino acids. V lost 2 bases to trimming and J lost 7 bases; unmatched junction nucleotides: 8. Written as DNA, the CDR3 is TGTGCCAGCAGTTTAGGCCGGGACAGAGGGCAGCCCCAGCATTTT. This sequence encodes CASSLGRDRGQPQHF.

This clonotype was recorded at least ten times. The chain links TRBV7-8 to TRBJ2-5; possibly TRBD2 for D (5 bases). In germline, CDR1 is SGHVS, CDR2 FQNEAQ. This CDR3 has 15 residues. V dropped 10 bases and J dropped 5 bases, with 23 bases sitting between them. The CDR3 loop is CAIHEYTGSVETQYF. The CDR3 DNA sequence: TGTGCCATCCACGAGTATACGGGATCGGTGGAGACCCAGTACTTC.